This is a list of T cell receptor beta chains from one sample in a study of human T cells and chemical hapten exposure. TCRdb re-called the RACE reads with MiXCR, one entry per CDR3 protein. The table lists 60,000 to 70,000 distinct CDR3 sequences, 11% of them singletons, with roughly 5.3% in the top ten. This specimen was whole blood, taken in connection with sensitization to the hapten diphenylcyclopropenone (DPC). The receptors originated from a woman in her forties or fifties with alopecia areata. Some clones in this sample may be carry-over from other donors' samples. Both conserved end residues are part of each CDR3. A D gene is named only where the DNA matches it firmly. Only part of the rows carry a size: once, few, many, or a class if the clone is expanded.

J gene	clone size	V gene	D gene	CDR3 DNA	CDR3 protein
TRBJ1-4	few	TRBV4-3	-	TGCGCCAGCAGCCAAGATTTCCAGGGGACAACTAATGAAAAACTGTTTTTT	CASSQDFQGTTNEKLFF
TRBJ1-1	many	TRBV3-1	TRBD1	TGTGCCAGCAGCCGTTCAGGGGGCGGCTTGAACACTGAAGCTTTCTTT	CASSRSGGGLNTEAFF
TRBJ2-3	many	TRBV6-2/TRBV6-3	-	TGTGCCAGCAGTTACCGGGACAACCGATTTGGTACGCAGTATTTT	CASSYRDNRFGTQYF
TRBJ2-3	few	TRBV29-1	-	TGCACCCAAAGGGGGGGACAGTCCAACTTGGGTACGCAGTATTTT	CTQRGGQSNLGTQYF
TRBJ1-3	-	TRBV6-6	-	TGTGCCAGCAGTCATCCAAGAGGAGACACCATATATTTT	CASSHPRGDTIYF
TRBJ1-2	many	TRBV7-9	-	TGTGCCAGCAGCTTACTACTCAATAACTATGGCTACACCTTC	CASSLLLNNYGYTF
TRBJ1-2	many	TRBV7-6	-	TGTGCCAGCAGCTTAATGGGGTTTCCAGGGGATGAAACCAATGGCTACACCTTC	CASSLMGFPGDETNGYTF
TRBJ1-1	-	TRBV5-4	-	TGTGCCAGCAGCCCCCCGGAGGCCATGAACACTGAAGCTTTCTTT	CASSPPEAMNTEAFF
TRBJ1-5	few	TRBV6-2/TRBV6-3	-	TGTGCCAGCAGTTACTCGCGGTTCTATAGCAATCAGCCCCAGCATTTT	CASSYSRFYSNQPQHF
TRBJ2-1	-	TRBV6-1	-	TGTGCCAGCAGCGGAGCCCGGGTCCGGAGCGATGAGCAGTTCTTC	CASSGARVRSDEQFF
TRBJ1-2	many	TRBV4-3	-	TGCGCCAGCAGCCTGGGGGGCCGCCCTCATGGCTACACCTTC	CASSLGGRPHGYTF
TRBJ1-5	many	TRBV3-1	TRBD1	TGTGCCAGCAGACTGCGGGACAGTCCAAATCAGCCCCAGCATTTT	CASRLRDSPNQPQHF
TRBJ2-2	many	TRBV13	TRBD2	TGTGCCAGCAGCCCTGGGGTAGCGGGATATACCGGGGAGCTGTTTTTT	CASSPGVAGYTGELFF
TRBJ1-1	many	TRBV12-3/TRBV12-4	-	TGTGCCAGCAGTTTCGGCTCTGGGAAGTTGAGAGCTTTCTTT	CASSFGSGKLRAFF
TRBJ2-3	many	TRBV4-2	-	TGTGCCAGCAGCCATCATCTCGGCGCAGGGTCGGTGTCAGATACGCAGTATTTT	CASSHHLGAGSVSDTQYF
TRBJ1-1	many	TRBV29-1	-	TGCAGCGCTGGGGGGCCGGAGAACACTGAAGCTTTCTTT	CSAGGPENTEAFF
TRBJ2-7	many	TRBV5-6	-	TGTGCCAGCAGCCCCGGCGGGGGCTGGTACGAGCAGTACTTC	CASSPGGGWYEQYF
TRBJ2-2	many	TRBV7-3	TRBD1	TGTGCCAGCAGCCCCACCCGGACAGGGGCCACCGGGGAGCTGTTTTTT	CASSPTRTGATGELFF
TRBJ2-3	-	TRBV6-1	-	TGTGCCAGCAGGGAGACTCCAGGGGACACAGATACGCAGTATTTT	CASRETPGDTDTQYF
TRBJ2-7	many	TRBV6-5	-	TGTGCCAGCAGTCGGGTGAGGGGCGACGAGCAGTACTTC	CASSRVRGDEQYF
TRBJ1-5	many	TRBV7-9	-	TGTGCCAGCAGCCCACAGGGTCCCCAGCATTTT	CASSPQGPQHF
TRBJ2-5	once	TRBV12-3/TRBV12-4	-	TGTGCCAGCAGTAGTCCCGAAGGAGAGACCCAGTACTTC	CASSSPEGETQYF
TRBJ1-5	few	TRBV5-1	TRBD1	TGCGCCAGCAGCTCCGGGACAGGGCCCAATCAGCCCCAGCATTTT	CASSSGTGPNQPQHF
TRBJ2-5	many	TRBV28	-	TGTGCCAGCAGTTCGGGGACAACCGGTAGAGCGAGAGAGACCCAGTACTTC	CASSSGTTGRARETQYF
TRBJ2-3	few	TRBV15	-	TGTGCCACCAGCAGGGAGGGTCCAGATACGCAGTATTTT	CATSREGPDTQYF
TRBJ2-7	many	TRBV20-1	TRBD2	TGCAGTGCAGTCTTCGGGGCGGGAGACTACGAGCAGTACTTC	CSAVFGAGDYEQYF
TRBJ1-1	-	TRBV12-3/TRBV12-4	-	TGTGCCAGCAGTTTCAGGAACACTGAAGCTTTCTTT	CASSFRNTEAFF
TRBJ2-1	many	TRBV10-2	-	TGCGCCGCGAAAGGGGGGGTCAGATACAATGAGCAGTTCTTC	CAAKGGVRYNEQFF
TRBJ2-2	-	TRBV5-1	-	TGCGCCAGCACCTGGGGCACAAACACCGGGGAGCTGTTTTTT	CASTWGTNTGELFF
TRBJ1-3	many	TRBV19	-	TGTGCCAGCCGACCCCGGTTAACCTCTTCCACAGCCTCTGGAAACACCATATATTTT	CASRPRLTSSTASGNTIYF
TRBJ1-5	many	TRBV5-6	-	TGTGCCAGCAGCTCCTGGACAGTTAATCAGCCCCAGCATTTT	CASSSWTVNQPQHF
TRBJ2-7	many	TRBV6-5	TRBD2	TGTGCCAGCAGCCGGGGCGGGGGGTCCTACGAGCAGTACTTC	CASSRGGGSYEQYF
TRBJ2-3	-	TRBV10-3	TRBD2	TGTGCCATCAAACCGGGACTAGCCACAGATACGCAGTATTTT	CAIKPGLATDTQYF
TRBJ1-5	-	TRBV25-1	-	TGTGCCAGCAGAGACGATCCTGGGCAGCCCCAGCATTTT	CASRDDPGQPQHF
TRBJ1-6	many	TRBV14	-	TGTGCCAGCAGCCAAGCAAATAATTCACCCCTCCACTTT	CASSQANNSPLHF
TRBJ2-7	many	TRBV24-1	TRBD1	TGTGCCACCAGTGGCTCCACTCCGGACAGGGGGCATCGCTACGAGCAGTACTTC	CATSGSTPDRGHRYEQYF
TRBJ1-2	many	TRBV12-3/TRBV12-4	-	TGTGCCAGCAGTTTACGGACTGACTATGGCTACACCTTC	CASSLRTDYGYTF
TRBJ1-5	many	TRBV12-3/TRBV12-4	-	TGTGCCAGCAGTCTCCAGGGGCGCCAGCCCCAGCATTTT	CASSLQGRQPQHF
TRBJ2-3	-	TRBV7-6	TRBD2	TGTGCCAGCAGCTTGCAACGAGCGGGAGTCACAGATACGCAGTATTTT	CASSLQRAGVTDTQYF
TRBJ1-4	many	TRBV2	-	TGTGCCAGCAGTGGGACAGCCAATCGTAATGAAAAACTGTTTTTT	CASSGTANRNEKLFF